This is a list of T cell receptor beta chains from one sample in a study of CD8+ T cells in alopecia areata. The repertoire was sequenced with immunoSEQ multiplex PCR; TCRdb's copy has only in-frame clones and lacks some. The sample consists of approximately 210,000 clones, approximately 72% of them appearing once. Sequences were derived from CD4+ T cells sorted from blood, sampled at week 44, from a patient treated with tofacitinib. The receptors shown here come from a human donor with alopecia areata. CDR3s include the opening cysteine and the closing phenylalanine or tryptophan. The D gene is left open where the match is weak. Where a row states a size, it is once, few, many or the class of an expanded clone; other rows omit it.

D gene: TRBD2
CDR3 length: 15
V gene: TRBV25-1
clone size: NA
J gene: TRBJ2-3
CDR3 DNA: TGTGCCAGCAGTGAAGGGAGCGGGGGCACAGATACGCAGTATTTT
CDR3 protein: CASSEGSGGTDTQYF

D gene: TRBD1
CDR3 length: 13
V gene: TRBV29-1
clone size: few
J gene: TRBJ2-4
CDR3 DNA: TGCAGCGTTGGAGGACAGGGGGGAGACATTCAGTACTTC
CDR3 protein: CSVGGQGGDIQYF

D gene: NA
CDR3 length: 14
V gene: TRBV2
clone size: NA
J gene: TRBJ2-3
CDR3 DNA: TGTGCCAGCAGTGATAGACCTAGCACAGATACGCAGTATTTT
CDR3 protein: CASSDRPSTDTQYF

D gene: NA
CDR3 length: 14
V gene: TRBV19
clone size: NA
J gene: TRBJ1-1
CDR3 DNA: TGTGCCAGTAGTCCTCAACGGACGGGCGGTGAAGCTTTCTTT
CDR3 protein: CASSPQRTGGEAFF

D gene: NA
CDR3 length: 10
V gene: TRBV29-1
clone size: NA
J gene: TRBJ1-2
CDR3 DNA: TGCAGCGTTGAAACGGGTGGCTACACCTTC
CDR3 protein: CSVETGGYTF

D gene: TRBD1
CDR3 length: 13
V gene: TRBV6-5
clone size: NA
J gene: TRBJ2-7
CDR3 DNA: TGTGCCAGCAGTACTGGGACAGCTTACGAGCAGTACTTC
CDR3 protein: CASSTGTAYEQYF

D gene: NA
CDR3 length: 15
V gene: TRBV14
clone size: NA
J gene: TRBJ2-1
CDR3 DNA: TGTGCCAGCAGCCGAACGGGGGACTCCTACAATGAGCAGTTCTTC
CDR3 protein: CASSRTGDSYNEQFF

D gene: TRBD2
CDR3 length: 18
V gene: TRBV29-1
clone size: NA
J gene: TRBJ2-3
CDR3 DNA: TGCAGCGTTGGCTCAGGACTAGCGGGGGGGCCAAACCCAGATACGCAGTATTTT
CDR3 protein: CSVGSGLAGGPNPDTQYF

D gene: NA
CDR3 length: 15
V gene: TRBV25-1
clone size: NA
J gene: TRBJ1-1
CDR3 DNA: TGTGCCAGCAGTGAAGGGACGAGTGTGAACACTGAAGCTTTCTTT
CDR3 protein: CASSEGTSVNTEAFF

D gene: NA
CDR3 length: 13
V gene: TRBV5-6
clone size: NA
J gene: TRBJ2-2
CDR3 DNA: TGTGCCAGCAGCCAAGAGGGATATGGGGAGCTGTTTTTT
CDR3 protein: CASSQEGYGELFF

D gene: NA
CDR3 length: 16
V gene: TRBV23-1
clone size: NA
J gene: TRBJ2-1
CDR3 DNA: TGCGCCAGGAGCCCCAACTGGGAGTGCTCCTACAATGAGCAGTTCTTC
CDR3 protein: CARSPNWECSYNEQFF

D gene: NA
CDR3 length: 14
V gene: TRBV29-1
clone size: few
J gene: TRBJ2-3
CDR3 DNA: TGCAGCGTTGAAGGAGGGGGGCGCGGGAATACGCAGTATTTT
CDR3 protein: CSVEGGGRGNTQYF

D gene: TRBD2
CDR3 length: 15
V gene: TRBV7-3
clone size: NA
J gene: TRBJ2-2
CDR3 DNA: TGTGCCAGCTCTCTAGCGGGGAAAAACACCGGGGAGCTGTTTTTT
CDR3 protein: CASSLAGKNTGELFF

D gene: TRBD2
CDR3 length: 15
V gene: TRBV10-3
clone size: few
J gene: TRBJ2-7
CDR3 DNA: TGTGCCATCAGTGTTCCTAGCGGGGTCTCCTACGAGCAGTACTTC
CDR3 protein: CAISVPSGVSYEQYF

D gene: NA
CDR3 length: 15
V gene: TRBV4-1
clone size: once
J gene: TRBJ2-1
CDR3 DNA: TGCGCCAGCAGCCAAGATCAACCCGCCCTCAATGAGCAGTTCTTC
CDR3 protein: CASSQDQPALNEQFF

D gene: TRBD2
CDR3 length: 16
V gene: TRBV6-6
clone size: NA
J gene: TRBJ2-5
CDR3 DNA: TGTGCCAGCAGTTACGGTGCTAGCGGGGTCCAAGAGACCCAGTACTTC
CDR3 protein: CASSYGASGVQETQYF

D gene: NA
CDR3 length: 12
V gene: TRBV29-1
clone size: NA
J gene: TRBJ1-1
CDR3 DNA: TGCAGCGTTGTGGCGGGAGGGACTGAAGCTTTCTTT
CDR3 protein: CSVVAGGTEAFF

D gene: NA
CDR3 length: 14
V gene: TRBV5-4
clone size: NA
J gene: TRBJ1-4
CDR3 DNA: TGTGCCAGCAGCCAGGCATCCAGTGAGAAAAAACTGTTTTTT
CDR3 protein: CASSQASSEKKLFF

D gene: TRBD1
CDR3 length: 14
V gene: TRBV29-1
clone size: once
J gene: TRBJ1-1
CDR3 DNA: TGCAGCGCTAGGGCGTTGACAGGGGCCACTGAAGCTTTCTTT
CDR3 protein: CSARALTGATEAFF

D gene: NA
CDR3 length: 11
V gene: TRBV11-2
clone size: NA
J gene: TRBJ1-1
CDR3 DNA: TGTGCCAGCAGCGTTAACACTGAAGCTTTCTTT
CDR3 protein: CASSVNTEAFF

D gene: NA
CDR3 length: 13
V gene: TRBV29-1
clone size: few
J gene: TRBJ1-1
CDR3 DNA: TGCAGCGTGGGGACTTTGGGGGACACTGAAGCTTTCTTT
CDR3 protein: CSVGTLGDTEAFF

D gene: TRBD1
CDR3 length: 13
V gene: TRBV7-7
clone size: NA
J gene: TRBJ2-5
CDR3 DNA: TGTGCCAGCAGCCAGGACAGGGGGGAGACCCAGTACTTC
CDR3 protein: CASSQDRGETQYF

D gene: NA
CDR3 length: 14
V gene: TRBV5-1
clone size: few
J gene: TRBJ2-7
CDR3 DNA: TGCGCCAGCAGAACGGGCTCCAGCTCCTACGAGCAGTACTTC
CDR3 protein: CASRTGSSSYEQYF

D gene: TRBD1
CDR3 length: 15
V gene: TRBV29-1
clone size: NA
J gene: TRBJ1-1
CDR3 DNA: TGCAGCGTTGCGCCAATACAGGGGACCGGGACTGAAGCTTTCTTT
CDR3 protein: CSVAPIQGTGTEAFF

D gene: NA
CDR3 length: 13
V gene: TRBV7-6
clone size: NA
J gene: TRBJ2-3
CDR3 DNA: TGTGCCAGCAGCTTCTCCCACACAGATACGCAGTATTTT
CDR3 protein: CASSFSHTDTQYF

D gene: NA
CDR3 length: 15
V gene: TRBV30
clone size: NA
J gene: TRBJ2-1
CDR3 DNA: TGTGCCTGGAGTTATGATGGGAATCGATACAATGAGCAGTTCTTC
CDR3 protein: CAWSYDGNRYNEQFF

D gene: NA
CDR3 length: 13
V gene: TRBV29-1
clone size: NA
J gene: TRBJ2-3
CDR3 DNA: TGCAGCGTTGAAAACAGAAACACAGATACGCAGTATTTT
CDR3 protein: CSVENRNTDTQYF

D gene: NA
CDR3 length: 15
V gene: TRBV11-2
clone size: few
J gene: TRBJ2-1
CDR3 DNA: TGTGCCAGCAGCAACCCCATTAGCGGCCGAGCGGAGCAGTTCTTC
CDR3 protein: CASSNPISGRAEQFF

D gene: TRBD1
CDR3 length: 14
V gene: TRBV29-1
clone size: NA
J gene: TRBJ1-2
CDR3 DNA: TGCAGCGCCCTTACCGGACAGGGAAACTATGGCTACACCTTC
CDR3 protein: CSALTGQGNYGYTF

D gene: NA
CDR3 length: 15
V gene: TRBV29-1
clone size: NA
J gene: TRBJ2-1
CDR3 DNA: TGCAGCGTTGAAGATCAGGGGCAAGACTACAATGAGCAGTTCTTC
CDR3 protein: CSVEDQGQDYNEQFF

D gene: TRBD1
CDR3 length: 17
V gene: TRBV6-1
clone size: NA
J gene: TRBJ2-2
CDR3 DNA: TGTGCCAGCAGTGCGTTACCCGGGACAGATCCGACCGGGGAGCTGTTTTTT
CDR3 protein: CASSALPGTDPTGELFF

D gene: NA
CDR3 length: 15
V gene: TRBV7-2
clone size: few
J gene: TRBJ1-1
CDR3 DNA: TGTGCCAGCAGCACCCGGACAATTATGAACACTGAAGCTTTCTTT
CDR3 protein: CASSTRTIMNTEAFF

D gene: TRBD1
CDR3 length: 14
V gene: TRBV5-4
clone size: NA
J gene: TRBJ2-7
CDR3 DNA: TGTGCCAGCAGCCACACAGGGGAACTGGGCGAGCAGTACTTC
CDR3 protein: CASSHTGELGEQYF

D gene: NA
CDR3 length: 14
V gene: TRBV7-8
clone size: NA
J gene: TRBJ2-1
CDR3 DNA: TGTGCCAGCAGCTTGACGCTCACGTACAATGAGCAGTTCTTC
CDR3 protein: CASSLTLTYNEQFF

D gene: NA
CDR3 length: 16
V gene: TRBV30
clone size: NA
J gene: TRBJ2-2
CDR3 DNA: TGTGCCTGGAGTGTCGGAGTTGGGGTTCGAACCGGGGAGCTGTTTTTT
CDR3 protein: CAWSVGVGVRTGELFF

D gene: NA
CDR3 length: 15
V gene: TRBV5-1
clone size: NA
J gene: TRBJ1-6
CDR3 DNA: TGCGCCAGCAGCTTGTCCAGGGGATTCGATTCACCCCTCCACTTT
CDR3 protein: CASSLSRGFDSPLHF

D gene: NA
CDR3 length: 13
V gene: TRBV29-1
clone size: NA
J gene: TRBJ2-7
CDR3 DNA: TGCAGCGTTCTCACTGGACTCATGTACGAGCAGTACTTC
CDR3 protein: CSVLTGLMYEQYF

D gene: NA
CDR3 length: 11
V gene: TRBV20-1
clone size: NA
J gene: TRBJ1-3
CDR3 DNA: TGCAGTGCTAACGGTGGAAACACCATATATTTT
CDR3 protein: CSANGGNTIYF

D gene: TRBD1
CDR3 length: 15
V gene: TRBV2
clone size: NA
J gene: TRBJ1-6
CDR3 DNA: TGTGCCAGCGGAAGGGACAGCTCCTATAATTCACCCCTCCACTTT
CDR3 protein: CASGRDSSYNSPLHF

D gene: NA
CDR3 length: 14
V gene: TRBV5-1
clone size: NA
J gene: TRBJ2-5
CDR3 DNA: TGCGCCAGCAGCGGACGTAGCGTAGGAGAGACCCAGTACTTC
CDR3 protein: CASSGRSVGETQYF

D gene: NA
CDR3 length: 11
V gene: TRBV29-1
clone size: NA
J gene: TRBJ1-2
CDR3 DNA: TGCAGCGTAGGTACCCTGGGTGGCTACACCTTC
CDR3 protein: CSVGTLGGYTF

D gene: NA
CDR3 length: 14
V gene: TRBV4-3
clone size: NA
J gene: TRBJ1-5
CDR3 DNA: TGCGCCAGCAGCCAAGCCCATTTGAGTCAGCCCCAGCATTTT
CDR3 protein: CASSQAHLSQPQHF

D gene: NA
CDR3 length: 13
V gene: TRBV29-1
clone size: few
J gene: TRBJ1-1
CDR3 DNA: TGCAGCGTTTCAGGGTCGGGGAACACTGAAGCTTTCTTT
CDR3 protein: CSVSGSGNTEAFF

D gene: TRBD1
CDR3 length: 13
V gene: TRBV5-1
clone size: few
J gene: TRBJ1-1
CDR3 DNA: TGCGCCAGCAGCTTGGTTGGGGACAGGGTAACTTTCTTT
CDR3 protein: CASSLVGDRVTFF

D gene: NA
CDR3 length: 13
V gene: TRBV19
clone size: NA
J gene: TRBJ1-1
CDR3 DNA: TGTGCCAGTAGTATATCCAGGGACACTGAAGCTTTCTTT
CDR3 protein: CASSISRDTEAFF

D gene: TRBD2
CDR3 length: 18
V gene: TRBV25-1
clone size: NA
J gene: TRBJ2-3
CDR3 DNA: TGTGCCAGCAGTGAGGGAGGTTTACTAGCGGGGCCCACAGATACGCAGTATTTT
CDR3 protein: CASSEGGLLAGPTDTQYF

D gene: NA
CDR3 length: 15
V gene: TRBV11-2
clone size: NA
J gene: TRBJ1-6
CDR3 DNA: TGTGCCAGCAGCGCCCAGGGAGCCTATAATTCACCCCTCCACTTT
CDR3 protein: CASSAQGAYNSPLHF

D gene: NA
CDR3 length: 14
V gene: TRBV10-3
clone size: NA
J gene: TRBJ2-7
CDR3 DNA: TGTGCCACCGCCGAAGGGGGGCCAATCTACGAGCAGTACTTC
CDR3 protein: CATAEGGPIYEQYF

D gene: NA
CDR3 length: 14
V gene: TRBV6-5
clone size: NA
J gene: TRBJ1-1
CDR3 DNA: TGTGCCAGCAGAAAACAGGAAGAGAGCACTGAAGCTTTCTTT
CDR3 protein: CASRKQEESTEAFF